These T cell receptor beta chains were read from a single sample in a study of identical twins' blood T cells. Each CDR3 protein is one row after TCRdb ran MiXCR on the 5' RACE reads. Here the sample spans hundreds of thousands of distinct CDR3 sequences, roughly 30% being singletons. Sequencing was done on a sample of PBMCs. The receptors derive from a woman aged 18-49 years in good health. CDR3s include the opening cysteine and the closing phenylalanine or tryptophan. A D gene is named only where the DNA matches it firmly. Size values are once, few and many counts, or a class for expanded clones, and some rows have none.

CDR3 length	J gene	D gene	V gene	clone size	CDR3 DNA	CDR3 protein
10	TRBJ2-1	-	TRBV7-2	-	TGTGCCAGCAGTCACCAGCGCCTGTTCTTC	CASSHQRLFF
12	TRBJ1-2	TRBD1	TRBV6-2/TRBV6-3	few	TGTGCCAAGTTCAGGGGGAACTATGGCTACACCTTC	CAKFRGNYGYTF
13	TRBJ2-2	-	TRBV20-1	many	TGCAGTGCCTCTGACGGTAACACCGGGGAGCTGTTTTTT	CSASDGNTGELFF
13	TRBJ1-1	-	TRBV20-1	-	TGCAGTGCTAGGACCTCGCTCGGAACTGAAGCTTTCTTT	CSARTSLGTEAFF
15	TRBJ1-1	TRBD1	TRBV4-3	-	TGCGCCAGCAGCTACGGGACAGGTAGTAACACTGAAGCTTTCTTT	CASSYGTGSNTEAFF
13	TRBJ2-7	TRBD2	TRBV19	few	TGTGCCAGTAGACTAGCGGGAGCCTACGAGCAGTACTTC	CASRLAGAYEQYF
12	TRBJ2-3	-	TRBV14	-	TGTGCCAGCAGCCAAGGACGCTATACGCAGTATTTT	CASSQGRYTQYF
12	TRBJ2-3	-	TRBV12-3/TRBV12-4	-	TGTGCCAGCAGTTTACGGGCAAATACGCAGTATTTT	CASSLRANTQYF
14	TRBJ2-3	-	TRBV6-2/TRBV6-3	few	TGTGCCAGCAGTTACAGGGCCCGCACAGATACGCAGTATTTT	CASSYRARTDTQYF
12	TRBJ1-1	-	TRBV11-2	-	TGTGCCAGCAGCCCCTCGTACACTGAAACTTTCTTT	CASSPSYTETFF
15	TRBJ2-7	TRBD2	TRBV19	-	TGTGCCAGTAGTATGGGGCGGGAGCTACCCTACGAGCAGTACTTC	CASSMGRELPYEQYF
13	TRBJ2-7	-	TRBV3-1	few	TGTGCCAGCAGCCCGTCTTCCATCTACGAGCAGTACTTC	CASSPSSIYEQYF
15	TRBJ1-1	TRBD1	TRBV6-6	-	TGTGCCAGCAGTTACGGGGTCAACAGGGGCGCTGAAGCTTTCTTT	CASSYGVNRGAEAFF
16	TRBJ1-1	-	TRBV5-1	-	TGCGCCAGCAGCCTGTCTTGGTCGGCGGTGCACACTGAAGCTTTCTTT	CASSLSWSAVHTEAFF
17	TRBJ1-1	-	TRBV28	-	TGTGCCAGCAGTCCACGGGCGGCAGGAATGGGATACACTGAAGCTTTCTTT	CASSPRAAGMGYTEAFF
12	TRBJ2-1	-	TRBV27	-	TGTGCCAGCAGTTTGACAGACCATGAGCAGTTCTTC	CASSLTDHEQFF
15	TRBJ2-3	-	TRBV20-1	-	TGCAGTGCTTGCCGCAGGGGCCTAAGCACAGATACGCAGTATTTT	CSACRRGLSTDTQYF